This T cell receptor beta chain was observed in a study of Graves' ophthalmopathy and Graves' hyperthyroidism. Broader study findings: In predicting ophthalmopathy progression, the model reached around 65% sensitivity and 72% to 80% specificity. Most thyroid clonotypes expanded beyond 0.001 frequency were also found in blood.

Notes on this clonotype: Its antigen is undetermined. One junction end disagrees with the germline gene, perhaps due to a read error.

RNA transcripts yielded amplified TCR beta CDR3 regions. RT-PCR in the first round used HTBI primers; a second-round multiplex PCR followed. TCRdb reprocessed the multiplex PCR reads with MiXCR, giving one entry per CDR3 protein. The sample lists approximately 700,000 distinct CDR3 sequences, roughly 39% occurring once. Every ophthalmopathy donor presented moderate-to-severe activity, CAS ≥3, NOSPECS ≥4 and duration under 3 months. In germline, CDR1 is SEHNR, CDR2 FQNEAQ (reference sequence). The CDR3 sequence is 15 residues long. This TCR derives from an adult man with Graves' ophthalmopathy. This rearrangement joins TRBV7-9 to TRBJ1-6, with a tentative D call TRBD1 (5 bases). Sequencing input: peripheral blood. CDR3: CASSLSGRVNSPPHF. The CDR3 bases are TGTGCCAGCAGCTTGTCGGGCAGGGTAAATTCACCCCCCCACTTT.